This TCR beta chain was recorded in a study of Tregs in tolerant kidney transplant recipients. V was shortened by 0 bases and J by 2 bases, with 7 bases between the two germline ends. Germline V lookup: CDR1 MNHNY, CDR2 SVGAGI (reference sequence). This CDR3 is built from 14 residues. Repertoires were generated with immunoSEQ multiplex PCR, while TCRdb's copy carries only in-frame clones and drops some. The sample consists of roughly 250,000 clones, roughly four fifths of them appearing once. The sequencing sample was made of CD4+ T cells from blood. V usage is TRBV6-6 and J usage is TRBJ1-2, with D hard to call. The TCR sequence derives from a human donor in good health. This chain's CDR3 is CASSYSRVNYGYTF. CDR3 sequence (DNA): TGTGCCAGCAGTTACTCGCGCGTGAACTATGGCTACACCTTC.